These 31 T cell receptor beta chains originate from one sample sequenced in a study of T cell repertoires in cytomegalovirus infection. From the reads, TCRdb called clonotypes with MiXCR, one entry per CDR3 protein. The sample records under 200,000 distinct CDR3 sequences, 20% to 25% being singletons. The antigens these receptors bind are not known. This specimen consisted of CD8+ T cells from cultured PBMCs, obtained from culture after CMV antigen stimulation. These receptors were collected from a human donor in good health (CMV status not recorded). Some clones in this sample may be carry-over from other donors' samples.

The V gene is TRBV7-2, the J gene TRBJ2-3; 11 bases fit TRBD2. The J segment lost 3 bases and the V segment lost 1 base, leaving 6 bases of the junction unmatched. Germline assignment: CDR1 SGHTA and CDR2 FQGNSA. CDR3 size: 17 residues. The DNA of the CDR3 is TGTGCCAGCAGCTTAGGAGGCCTAGCGGGGGGAACAGATACGCAGTATTTT. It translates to CASSLGGLAGGTDTQYF.

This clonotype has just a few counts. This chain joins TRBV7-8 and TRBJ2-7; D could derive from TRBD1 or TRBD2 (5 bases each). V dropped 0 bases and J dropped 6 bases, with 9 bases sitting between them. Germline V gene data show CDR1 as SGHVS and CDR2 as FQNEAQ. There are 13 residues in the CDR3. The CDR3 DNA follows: TGTGCCAGCAGCTTAGCGTTGAGGGGCGAGCAGTACTTC. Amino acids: CASSLALRGEQYF.

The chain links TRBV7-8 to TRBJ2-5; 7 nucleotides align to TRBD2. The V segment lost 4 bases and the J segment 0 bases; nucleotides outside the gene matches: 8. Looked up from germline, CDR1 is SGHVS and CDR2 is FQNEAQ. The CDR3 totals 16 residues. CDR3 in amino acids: CASSSGGFSDQETQYF. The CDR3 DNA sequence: TGTGCCAGCAGCTCCGGGGGGTTTTCGGACCAAGAGACCCAGTACTTC.

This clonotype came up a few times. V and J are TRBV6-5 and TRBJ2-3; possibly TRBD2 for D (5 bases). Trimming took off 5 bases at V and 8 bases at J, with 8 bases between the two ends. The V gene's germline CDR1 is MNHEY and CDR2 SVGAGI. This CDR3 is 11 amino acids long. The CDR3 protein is CASSAGVTQYF. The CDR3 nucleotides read TGTGCCAGCAGTGCCGGGGTTACGCAGTATTTT.

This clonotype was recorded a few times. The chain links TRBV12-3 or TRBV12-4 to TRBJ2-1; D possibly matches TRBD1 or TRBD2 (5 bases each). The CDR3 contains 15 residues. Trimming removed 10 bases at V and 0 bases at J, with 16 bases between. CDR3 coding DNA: TGTGCCACCGGGGCAGGGAGCGGCTCCTACAATGAGCAGTTCTTC. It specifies CATGAGSGSYNEQFF.

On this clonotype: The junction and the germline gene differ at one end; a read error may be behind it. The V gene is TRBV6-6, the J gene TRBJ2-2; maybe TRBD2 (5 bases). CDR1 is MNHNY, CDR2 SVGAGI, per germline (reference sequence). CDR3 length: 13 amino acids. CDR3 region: CDSSSTGSGELFF. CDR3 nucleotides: TGTGACAGCAGTTCCACGGGATCCGGGGAGCTGTTTTTT.

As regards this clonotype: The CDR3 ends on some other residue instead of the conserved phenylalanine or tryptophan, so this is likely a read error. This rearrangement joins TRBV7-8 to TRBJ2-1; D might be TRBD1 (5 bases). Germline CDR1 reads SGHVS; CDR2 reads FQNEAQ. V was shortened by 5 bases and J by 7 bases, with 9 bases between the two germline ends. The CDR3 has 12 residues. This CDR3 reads CASSSHRNEQFS. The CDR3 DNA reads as TGTGCCAGCAGCAGTCACAGGAATGAGCAGTTCTCC.

The CDR3 loop is CAVVGLGPSTDTQYF. The CDR3 DNA follows: TGTGCGGTAGTAGGTCTAGGGCCTAGCACAGATACGCAGTATTTT. The chain links TRBV6-2 or TRBV6-3 to TRBJ2-3; no clear D gene. Looked up from germline, CDR1 is MNHEY and CDR2 is SVGEGT. The CDR3 is 15 amino acids.

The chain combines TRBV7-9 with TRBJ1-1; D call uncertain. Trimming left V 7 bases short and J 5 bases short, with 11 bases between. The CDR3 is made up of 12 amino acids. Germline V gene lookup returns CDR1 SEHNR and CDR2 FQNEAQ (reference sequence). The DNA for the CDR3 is TGTGCCAGCAACGAAGGTGGGACTGAAGCTTTCTTT. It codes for CASNEGGTEAFF.

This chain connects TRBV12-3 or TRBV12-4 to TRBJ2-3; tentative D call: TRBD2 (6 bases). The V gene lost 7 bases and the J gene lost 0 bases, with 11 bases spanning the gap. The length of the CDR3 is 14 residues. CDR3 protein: CASTVGTSTDTQYF. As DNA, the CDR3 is TGTGCCAGCACCGTGGGGACTAGCACAGATACGCAGTATTTT.

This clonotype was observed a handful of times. The CDR3 loop is CASSWDRGQYEQYF. The CDR3 bases are TGTGCCAGCAGCTGGGACAGGGGGCAATACGAGCAGTACTTC. This chain links TRBV7-9 with TRBJ2-7; 12 positions match TRBD1. The CDR3 is 14 residues long. V lost 4 bases to trimming and J lost 4 bases; unmatched junction nucleotides: 2. The germline V gene has CDR1 SEHNR and CDR2 FQNEAQ (reference sequence).

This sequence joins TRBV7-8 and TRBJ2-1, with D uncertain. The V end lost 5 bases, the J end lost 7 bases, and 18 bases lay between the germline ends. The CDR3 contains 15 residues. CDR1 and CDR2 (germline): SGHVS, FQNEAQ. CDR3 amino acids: CASSMGLSFGNEQFF. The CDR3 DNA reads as TGTGCCAGCAGCATGGGCCTCTCTTTTGGGAATGAGCAGTTCTTC. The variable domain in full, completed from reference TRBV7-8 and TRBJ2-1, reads GAGVSQSPRYKVAKRGQDVALRCDPISGHVSLFWYQQALGQGPEFLTYFQNEAQLDKSGLPSDRFFAERPEGSVSTLKIQRTQQEDSAVYLCASSMGLSFGNEQFFGPGTRLTVL.

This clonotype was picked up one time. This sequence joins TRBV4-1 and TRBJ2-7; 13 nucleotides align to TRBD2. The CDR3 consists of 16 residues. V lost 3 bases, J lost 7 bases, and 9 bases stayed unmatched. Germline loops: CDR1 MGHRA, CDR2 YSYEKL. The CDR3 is CASSQEGTSGVQEQYF. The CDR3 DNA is TGCGCCAGCAGCCAGGAAGGGACTAGCGGGGTCCAGGAGCAGTACTTC.

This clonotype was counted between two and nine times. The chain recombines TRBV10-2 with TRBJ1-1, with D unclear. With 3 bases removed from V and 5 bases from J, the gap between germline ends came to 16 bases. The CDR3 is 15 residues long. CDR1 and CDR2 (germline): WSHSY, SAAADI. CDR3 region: CASSDRLVERTEAFF. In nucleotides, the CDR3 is TGCGCCAGCAGTGATCGTTTGGTGGAGAGGACTGAAGCTTTCTTT.

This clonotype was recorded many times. CDR3 nucleotide sequence: TGTGCCAGCAGCTTAAATGAGGGGAATGATGGCTACACCTTC. Translated, it gives CASSLNEGNDGYTF. The rearrangement links TRBV7-2 to TRBJ1-2; possibly TRBD1 for D (5 bases). CDR3 length: 14 residues. Germline loops: CDR1 SGHTA, CDR2 FQGNSA. Trimming stripped 2 bases from V and 6 bases from J, with 13 bases between.

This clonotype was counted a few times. Here the CDR3 DNA reads TGTGCCACCGGACAACTTAACACCGGGGAGCTGTTTTTT. The encoded protein is CATGQLNTGELFF. The J gene is TRBJ2-2, the V gene TRBV7-9, with a tentative D call TRBD1 (5 bases). V was shortened by 10 bases and J by 2 bases, with 11 bases between the two germline ends. Germline CDR1 SEHNR, CDR2 FQNEAQ (reference sequence). The CDR3 loop spans 13 amino acids.

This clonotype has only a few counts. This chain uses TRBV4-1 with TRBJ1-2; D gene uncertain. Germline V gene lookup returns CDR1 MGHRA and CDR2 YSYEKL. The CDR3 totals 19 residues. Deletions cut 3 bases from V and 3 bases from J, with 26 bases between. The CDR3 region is CASSQQGSQHPEPYYGYTF. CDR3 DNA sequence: TGCGCCAGCAGCCAGCAAGGGAGCCAACACCCAGAACCCTACTATGGCTACACCTTC.

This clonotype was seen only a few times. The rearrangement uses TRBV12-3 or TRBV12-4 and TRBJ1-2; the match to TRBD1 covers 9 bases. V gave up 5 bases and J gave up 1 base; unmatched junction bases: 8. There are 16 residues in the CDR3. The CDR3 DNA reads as TGTGCCAGCAGTATGTTAACAGGGGGCCTTAACTATGGCTACACCTTC. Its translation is CASSMLTGGLNYGYTF.

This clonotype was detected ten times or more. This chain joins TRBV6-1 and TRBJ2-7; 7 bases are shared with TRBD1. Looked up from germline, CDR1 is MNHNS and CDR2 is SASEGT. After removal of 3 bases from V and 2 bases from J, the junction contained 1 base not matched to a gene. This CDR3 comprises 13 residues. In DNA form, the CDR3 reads TGTGCCAGCAGTGAGGGACAGACCTACGAGCAGTACTTC. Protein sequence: CASSEGQTYEQYF.

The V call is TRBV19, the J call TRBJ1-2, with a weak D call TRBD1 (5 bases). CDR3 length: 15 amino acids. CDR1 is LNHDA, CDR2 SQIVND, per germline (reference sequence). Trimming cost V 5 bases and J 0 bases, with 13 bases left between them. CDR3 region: CASSPGPDPNYGYTF. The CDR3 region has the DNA TGTGCCAGTAGTCCGGGACCGGATCCTAACTATGGCTACACCTTC.

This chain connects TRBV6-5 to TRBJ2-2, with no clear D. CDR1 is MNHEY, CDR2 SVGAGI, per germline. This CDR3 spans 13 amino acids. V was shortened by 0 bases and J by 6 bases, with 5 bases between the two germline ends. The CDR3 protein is CASSYSRAGELFF. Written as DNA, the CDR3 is TGTGCCAGCAGTTACTCTAGGGCCGGGGAGCTGTTTTTT.

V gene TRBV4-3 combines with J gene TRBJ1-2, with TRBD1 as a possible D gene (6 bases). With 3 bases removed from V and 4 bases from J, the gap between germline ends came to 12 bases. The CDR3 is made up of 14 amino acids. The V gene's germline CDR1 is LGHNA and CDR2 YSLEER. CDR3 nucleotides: TGCGCCAGCAGCCACAGGGGCTATGGCTATGGCTACACCTTC. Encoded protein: CASSHRGYGYGYTF.

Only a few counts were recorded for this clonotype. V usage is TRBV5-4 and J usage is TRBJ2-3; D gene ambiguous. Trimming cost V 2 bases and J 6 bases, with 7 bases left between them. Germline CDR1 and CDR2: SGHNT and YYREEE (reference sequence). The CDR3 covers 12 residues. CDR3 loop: CASSLQWDTQYF. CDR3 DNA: TGTGCCAGCAGCTTACAGTGGGATACGCAGTATTTT.

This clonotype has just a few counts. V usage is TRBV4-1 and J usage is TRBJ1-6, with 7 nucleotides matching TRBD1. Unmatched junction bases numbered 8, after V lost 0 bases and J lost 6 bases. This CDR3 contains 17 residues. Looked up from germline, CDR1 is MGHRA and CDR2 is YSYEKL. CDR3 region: CASSQESRQGRNSPLHF. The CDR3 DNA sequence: TGCGCCAGCAGCCAAGAAAGTAGACAGGGTCGTAATTCACCCCTCCACTTT.

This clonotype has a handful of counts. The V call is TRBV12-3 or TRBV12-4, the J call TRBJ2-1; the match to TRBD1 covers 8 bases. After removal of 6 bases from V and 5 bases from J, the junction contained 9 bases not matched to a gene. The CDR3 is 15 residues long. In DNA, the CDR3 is TGTGCCAGCAGCATACAGGGGGTATTTGACAATGAGCAGTTCTTC. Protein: CASSIQGVFDNEQFF.

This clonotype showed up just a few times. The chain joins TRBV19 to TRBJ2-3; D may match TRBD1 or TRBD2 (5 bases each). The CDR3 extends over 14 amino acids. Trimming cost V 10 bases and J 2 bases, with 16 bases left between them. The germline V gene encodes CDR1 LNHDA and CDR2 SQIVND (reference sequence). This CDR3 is CATADRDLTDTQYF. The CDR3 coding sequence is TGTGCCACCGCCGACCGGGACCTCACAGATACGCAGTATTTT.

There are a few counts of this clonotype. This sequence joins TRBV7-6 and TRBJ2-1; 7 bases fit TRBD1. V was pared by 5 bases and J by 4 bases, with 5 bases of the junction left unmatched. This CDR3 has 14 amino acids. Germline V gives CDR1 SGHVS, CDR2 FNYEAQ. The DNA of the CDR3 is TGTGCCAGCAGCGGAACAGGGGTGTACAATGAGCAGTTCTTC. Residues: CASSGTGVYNEQFF.

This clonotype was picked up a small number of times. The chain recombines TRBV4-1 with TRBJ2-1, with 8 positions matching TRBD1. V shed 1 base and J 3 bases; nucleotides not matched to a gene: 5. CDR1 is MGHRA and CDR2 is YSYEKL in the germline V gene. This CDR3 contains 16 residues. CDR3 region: CASSQVSGGGYNEQFF. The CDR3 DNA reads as TGCGCCAGCAGCCAAGTGTCAGGGGGCGGCTACAATGAGCAGTTCTTC.

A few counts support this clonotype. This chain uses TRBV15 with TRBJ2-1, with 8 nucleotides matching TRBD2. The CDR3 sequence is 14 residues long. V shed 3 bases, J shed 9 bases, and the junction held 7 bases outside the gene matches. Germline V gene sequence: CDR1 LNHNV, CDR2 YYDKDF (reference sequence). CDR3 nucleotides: TGTGCCACCAGCAGCGGGGGGGGGCCTACTGAGCAGTTCTTC. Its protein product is CATSSGGGPTEQFF. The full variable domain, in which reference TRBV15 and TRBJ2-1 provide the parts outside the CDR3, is DAMVIQNPRYQVTQFGKPVTLSCSQTLNHNVMYWYQQKSSQAPKLLFHYYDKDFNNEADTPDNFQSRRPNTSFCFLDIRSPGLGDTAMYLCATSSGGGPTEQFFGPGTRLTVL.

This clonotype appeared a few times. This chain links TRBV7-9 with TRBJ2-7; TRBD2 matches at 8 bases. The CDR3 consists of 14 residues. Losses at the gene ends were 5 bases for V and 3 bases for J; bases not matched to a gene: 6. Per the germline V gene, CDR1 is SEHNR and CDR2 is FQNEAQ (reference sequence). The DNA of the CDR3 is TGTGCCAGCAGCCCCACTAGCGGAGGCTACGAGCAGTACTTC. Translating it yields CASSPTSGGYEQYF.

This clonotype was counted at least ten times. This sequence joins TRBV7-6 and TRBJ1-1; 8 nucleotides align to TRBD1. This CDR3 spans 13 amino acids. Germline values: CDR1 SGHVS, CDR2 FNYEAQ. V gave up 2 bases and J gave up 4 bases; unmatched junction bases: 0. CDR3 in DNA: TGTGCCAGCAGCTTAACAGGGGGCACTGAAGCTTTCTTT. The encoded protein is CASSLTGGTEAFF.